This T cell receptor beta chain was found in a study of cytomegalovirus exposure and HLA in healthy donors. Of note for this clone: Antigen: not known.

Study outcomes and limitations: CMV serostatus was the sole immune exposure information available. The classifier reportedly diagnosed cytomegalovirus status with high sensitivity and specificity. Most of the TCR beta V segments (in an earlier analysis) were productive either about 87% or about 30% of the time. Sequencing depth roughly uniform across donors was assumed in presence/absence analyses.

Germline V gene data show CDR1 as MNHNS and CDR2 as SASEGT. Trimming removed 2 bases from V and 0 bases from J; junction bases left unmatched: 8. This CDR3 is built from 18 residues. The PCR was carried out with 60 Vbeta primers and 13 Jbeta primers. This table comes from immunoSEQ multiplex PCR, and its TCRdb copy is limited to in-frame clones, with some not included. The table has approximately 150,000 clones, 70% to 80% seen once. This TCR was sampled from a man aged 25-40 years in good health and CMV-seropositive. Sample: PBMCs. This chain joins TRBV6-1 and TRBJ1-5; 9 bases match TRBD1. The CDR3 here is CASSEPGQGAYSNQPQHF. The CDR3 DNA sequence: TGTGCCAGCAGTGAACCGGGACAGGGAGCATATAGCAATCAGCCCCAGCATTTT.